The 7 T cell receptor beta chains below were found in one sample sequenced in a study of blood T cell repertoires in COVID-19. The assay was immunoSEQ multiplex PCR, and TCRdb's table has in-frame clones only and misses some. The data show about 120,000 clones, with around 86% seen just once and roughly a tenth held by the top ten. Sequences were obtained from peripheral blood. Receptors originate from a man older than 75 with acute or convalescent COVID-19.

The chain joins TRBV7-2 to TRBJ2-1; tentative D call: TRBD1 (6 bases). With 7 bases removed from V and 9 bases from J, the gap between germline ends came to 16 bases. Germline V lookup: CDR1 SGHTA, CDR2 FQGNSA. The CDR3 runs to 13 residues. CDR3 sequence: CASNNRVYGEQFF. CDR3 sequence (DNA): TGTGCCAGCAACAACAGGGTTTACGGTGAGCAGTTCTTC.

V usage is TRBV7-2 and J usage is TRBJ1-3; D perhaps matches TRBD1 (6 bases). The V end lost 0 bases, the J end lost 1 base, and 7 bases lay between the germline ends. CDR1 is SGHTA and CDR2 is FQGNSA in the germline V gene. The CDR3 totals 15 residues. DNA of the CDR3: TGTGCCAGCAGCTTAGCGAGGGGGTCTGGAAACACCATATATTTT. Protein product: CASSLARGSGNTIYF.

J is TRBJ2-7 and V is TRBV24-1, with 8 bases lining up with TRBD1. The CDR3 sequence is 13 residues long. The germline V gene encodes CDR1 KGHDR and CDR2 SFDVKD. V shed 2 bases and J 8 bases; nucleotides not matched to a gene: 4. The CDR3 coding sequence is TGTGCCACCAGTGATTCTACAGGGGGAAAGCAGTACTTC. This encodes CATSDSTGGKQYF.

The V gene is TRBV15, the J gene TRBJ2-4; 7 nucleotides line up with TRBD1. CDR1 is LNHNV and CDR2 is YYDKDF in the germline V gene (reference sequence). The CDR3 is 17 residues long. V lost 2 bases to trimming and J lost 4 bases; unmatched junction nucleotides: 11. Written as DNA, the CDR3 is TGTGCCACCAGCAGACCCAGGGAACCGACAGGGAAAAACATTCAGTACTTC. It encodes CATSRPREPTGKNIQYF. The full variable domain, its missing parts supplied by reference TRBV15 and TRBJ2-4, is DAMVIQNPRYQVTQFGKPVTLSCSQTLNHNVMYWYQQKSSQAPKLLFHYYDKDFNNEADTPDNFQSRRPNTSFCFLDIRSPGLGDTAMYLCATSRPREPTGKNIQYFGAGTRLSVL.

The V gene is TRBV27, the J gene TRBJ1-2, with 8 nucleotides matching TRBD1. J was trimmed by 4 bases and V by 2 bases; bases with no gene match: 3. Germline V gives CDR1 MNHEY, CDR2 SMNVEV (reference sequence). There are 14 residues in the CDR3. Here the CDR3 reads CASSLRTGSYGYTF. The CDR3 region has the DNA TGTGCCAGCAGTTTACGGACAGGGAGCTATGGCTACACCTTC.

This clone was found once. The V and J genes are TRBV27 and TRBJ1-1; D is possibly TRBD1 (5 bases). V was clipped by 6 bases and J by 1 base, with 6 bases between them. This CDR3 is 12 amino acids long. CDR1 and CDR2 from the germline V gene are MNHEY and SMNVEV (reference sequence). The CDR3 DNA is TGTGCCAGCAGACAGGCGAACACTGAAGCTTTCTTT. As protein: CASRQANTEAFF.

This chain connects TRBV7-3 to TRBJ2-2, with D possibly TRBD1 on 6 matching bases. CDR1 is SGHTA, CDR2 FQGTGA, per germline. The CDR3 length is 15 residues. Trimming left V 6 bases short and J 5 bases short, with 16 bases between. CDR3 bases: TGTGCCAGCAGATGGAGGACAGAGGGGACCGGGGAGCTGTTTTTT. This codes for CASRWRTEGTGELFF. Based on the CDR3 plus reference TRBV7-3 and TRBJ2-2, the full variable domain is GAGVSQTPSNKVTEKGKYVELRCDPISGHTALYWYRQSLGQGPEFLIYFQGTGAADDSGLPNDRFFAVRPEGSVSTLKIQRTERGDSAVYLCASRWRTEGTGELFFGEGSRLTVL.